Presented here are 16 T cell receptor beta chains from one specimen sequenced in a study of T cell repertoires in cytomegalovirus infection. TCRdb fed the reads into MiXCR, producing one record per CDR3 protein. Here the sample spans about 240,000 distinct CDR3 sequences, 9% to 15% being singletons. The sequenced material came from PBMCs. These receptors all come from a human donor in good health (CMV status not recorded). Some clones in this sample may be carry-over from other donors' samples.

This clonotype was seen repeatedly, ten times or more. This CDR3 reads CASSLAPTGEETQYF. In DNA, the CDR3 is TGTGCCAGCAGCTTAGCTCCGACAGGGGAAGAGACCCAGTACTTC. This rearrangement joins TRBV7-2 to TRBJ2-5; 8 bases match TRBD1. The CDR3 length is 15 residues. The V and J ends lost 0 bases and 3 bases, in that order; junction bases with no gene match: 3. Germline CDR1 is SGHTA and CDR2 is FQGNSA.

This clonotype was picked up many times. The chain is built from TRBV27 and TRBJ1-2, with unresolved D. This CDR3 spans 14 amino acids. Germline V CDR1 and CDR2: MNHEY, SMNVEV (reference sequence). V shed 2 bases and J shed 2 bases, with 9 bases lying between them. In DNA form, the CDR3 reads TGTGCCAGCAGTTTACAAGGAGCGAACTATGGCTACACCTTC. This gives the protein CASSLQGANYGYTF.

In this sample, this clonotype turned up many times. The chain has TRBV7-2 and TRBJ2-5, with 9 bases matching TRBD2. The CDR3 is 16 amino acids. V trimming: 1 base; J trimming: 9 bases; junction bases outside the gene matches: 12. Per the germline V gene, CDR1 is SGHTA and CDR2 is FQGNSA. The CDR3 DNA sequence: TGTGCCAGCAGCTTAGAGGGGAGCGGGGGGACGGTGGCCCAGTACTTC. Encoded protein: CASSLEGSGGTVAQYF.

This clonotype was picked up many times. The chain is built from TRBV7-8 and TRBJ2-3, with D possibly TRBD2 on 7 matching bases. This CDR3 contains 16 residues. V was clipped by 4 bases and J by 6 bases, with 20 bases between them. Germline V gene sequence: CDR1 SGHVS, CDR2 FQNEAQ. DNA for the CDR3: TGTGCCAGCAGCTATTACGGTGGACGGGGGGCGGATACGCAGTATTTT. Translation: CASSYYGGRGADTQYF.

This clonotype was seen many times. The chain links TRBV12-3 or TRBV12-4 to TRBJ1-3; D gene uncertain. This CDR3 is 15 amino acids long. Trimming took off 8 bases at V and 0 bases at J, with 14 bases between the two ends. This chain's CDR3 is CASVSSTSSGNTIYF. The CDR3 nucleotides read TGTGCCAGCGTATCGTCAACGAGCTCTGGAAACACCATATATTTT.

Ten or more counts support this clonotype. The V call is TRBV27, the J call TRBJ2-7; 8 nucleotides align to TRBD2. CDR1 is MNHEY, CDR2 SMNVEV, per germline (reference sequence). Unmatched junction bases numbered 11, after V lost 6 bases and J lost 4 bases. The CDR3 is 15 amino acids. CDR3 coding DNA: TGTGCCAGCAGATTTGGGCTAGCGGGTCATTACGAGCAGTACTTC. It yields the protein CASRFGLAGHYEQYF.

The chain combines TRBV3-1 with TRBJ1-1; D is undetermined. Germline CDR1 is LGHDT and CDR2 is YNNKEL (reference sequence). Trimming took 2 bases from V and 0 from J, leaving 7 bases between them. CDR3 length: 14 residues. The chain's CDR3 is CASSQTPMNTEAFF. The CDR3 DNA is TGTGCCAGCAGCCAAACACCAATGAACACTGAAGCTTTCTTT.

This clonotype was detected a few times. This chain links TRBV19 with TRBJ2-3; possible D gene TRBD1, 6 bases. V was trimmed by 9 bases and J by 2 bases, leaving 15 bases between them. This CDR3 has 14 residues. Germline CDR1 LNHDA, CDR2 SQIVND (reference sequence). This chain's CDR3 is CASSLGAPTDTQYF. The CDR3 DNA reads TGTGCCAGCTCCTTGGGGGCCCCCACAGATACGCAGTATTTT.

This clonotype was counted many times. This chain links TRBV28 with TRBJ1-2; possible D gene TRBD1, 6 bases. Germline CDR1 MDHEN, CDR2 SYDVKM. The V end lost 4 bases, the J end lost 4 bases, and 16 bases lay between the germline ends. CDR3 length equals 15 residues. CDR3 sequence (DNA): TGTGCCAGCAGTTCGGTCGGGGGGCCAATCTATGGCTACACCTTC. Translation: CASSSVGGPIYGYTF.

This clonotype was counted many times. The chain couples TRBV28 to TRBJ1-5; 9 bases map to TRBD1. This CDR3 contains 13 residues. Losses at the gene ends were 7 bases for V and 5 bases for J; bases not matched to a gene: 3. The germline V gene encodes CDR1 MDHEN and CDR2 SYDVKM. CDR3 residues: CASTGQGYQPQHF. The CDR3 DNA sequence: TGTGCCAGCACGGGACAGGGTTATCAGCCCCAGCATTTT.

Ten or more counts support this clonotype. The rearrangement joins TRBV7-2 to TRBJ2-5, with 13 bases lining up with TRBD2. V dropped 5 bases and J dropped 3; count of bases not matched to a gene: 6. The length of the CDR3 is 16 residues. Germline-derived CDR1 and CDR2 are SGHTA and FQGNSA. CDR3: CASSRRTSGGEETQYF. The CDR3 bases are TGTGCCAGCAGCCGCCGGACTAGCGGGGGCGAAGAGACCCAGTACTTC.

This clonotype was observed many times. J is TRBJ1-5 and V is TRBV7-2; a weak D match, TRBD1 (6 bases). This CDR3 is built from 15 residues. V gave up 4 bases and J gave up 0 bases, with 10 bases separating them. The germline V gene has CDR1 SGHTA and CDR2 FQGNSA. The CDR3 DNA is TGTGCCAGCAGCTCCTTGGGGGCTAGCAATCAGCCCCAGCATTTT. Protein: CASSSLGASNQPQHF.

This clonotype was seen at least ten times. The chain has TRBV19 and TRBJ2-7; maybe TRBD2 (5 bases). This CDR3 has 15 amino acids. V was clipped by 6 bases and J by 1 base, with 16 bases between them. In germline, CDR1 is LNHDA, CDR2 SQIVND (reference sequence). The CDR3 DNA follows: TGTGCCAGTAGCCCTACGACGGACTTGTCCTACGAGCAGTACTTC. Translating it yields CASSPTTDLSYEQYF.

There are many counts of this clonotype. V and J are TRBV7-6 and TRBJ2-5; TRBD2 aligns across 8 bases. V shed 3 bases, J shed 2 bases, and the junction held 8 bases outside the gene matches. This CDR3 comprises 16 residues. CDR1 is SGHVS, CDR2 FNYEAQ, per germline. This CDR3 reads CASSFGAGVGQETQYF. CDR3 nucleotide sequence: TGTGCCAGCAGCTTTGGAGCGGGAGTAGGGCAAGAGACCCAGTACTTC.

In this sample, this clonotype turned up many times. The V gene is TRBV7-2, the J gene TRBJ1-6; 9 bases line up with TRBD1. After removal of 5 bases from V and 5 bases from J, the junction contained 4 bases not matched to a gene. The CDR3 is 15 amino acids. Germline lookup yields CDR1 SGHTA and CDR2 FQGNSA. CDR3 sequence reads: CASSERTGDNSPLHF. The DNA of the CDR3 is TGTGCCAGCAGCGAAAGGACAGGGGATAATTCACCCCTCCACTTT. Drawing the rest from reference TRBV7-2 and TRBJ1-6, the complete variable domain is GAGVSQSPSNKVTEKGKDVELRCDPISGHTALYWYRQSLGQGLEFLIYFQGNSAPDKSGLPSDRFSAERTGGSVSTLTIQRTQQEDSAVYLCASSERTGDNSPLHFGNGTRLTVT.

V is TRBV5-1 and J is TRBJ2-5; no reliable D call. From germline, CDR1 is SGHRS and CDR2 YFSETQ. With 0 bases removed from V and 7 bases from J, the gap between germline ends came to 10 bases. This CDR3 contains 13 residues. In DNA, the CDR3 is TGCGCCAGCAGCTTGGAATTAAGGGCGACCCAGTACTTC. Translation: CASSLELRATQYF.